The rows below give T cell receptor beta chains drawn from one sample of a study of graft-versus-host responses after intestinal transplantation. The method was immunoSEQ multiplex PCR; TCRdb's version includes in-frame clones alone and lacks a portion of them. The sample has several thousand clones; approximately 81% are singletons. The sequencing here drew on ileum tissue, taken roughly 18 and 21 days after intestinal transplantation. These TCRs come from a human patient who received an intestinal transplant, so some T cells may come from the graft donor. The CDR3 runs from the conserved cysteine through the conserved F or W. Each record gives: clone size, V gene, D gene, J gene, CDR3 protein, CDR3 DNA. A D gene is named only where the DNA matches it firmly. The size entry is marked missing in some rows and otherwise reads once, few, many or a size class.

few	TRBV9	-	TRBJ1-5	CASSGGPGSNQPQHF	TGTGCCAGCAGCGGAGGACCCGGGTCCAATCAGCCCCAGCATTTT
-	TRBV19	TRBD1	TRBJ1-2	CASHGLQGRRGGYTF	TGTGCCAGTCATGGGTTACAGGGGCGGAGAGGTGGCTACACCTTC
-	TRBV7-9	-	TRBJ1-6	CASSHSAGTPLF	TGTGCCAGCAGCCACTCGGCCGGGACACCCTTGTTT
-	TRBV29-1	-	TRBJ1-3	CSVVGTGSGNTIYF	TGCAGCGTTGTTGGAACAGGTAGTGGAAACACCATATATTTT
once	TRBV6-8	-	TRBJ1-1	CASSYSAPGGTEAFF	TGTGCCAGCAGTTACTCGGCCCCGGGGGGAACTGAAGCTTTCTTT
-	TRBV6-5	TRBD1	TRBJ1-5	CASSYGQGGNQPQHF	TGTGCCAGCAGTTACGGGCAGGGGGGCAATCAGCCCCAGCATTTT
-	TRBV27	-	TRBJ1-6	CASSLGSGAYYNSPLHF	TGTGCCAGCAGTTTAGGTTCGGGGGCCTATTATAATTCACCCCTCCACTTT
-	TRBV7-8	-	TRBJ2-3	CASSLAGQGPQDTQYF	TGTGCCAGCAGCTTAGCGGGGCAGGGTCCACAAGATACGCAGTATTTT
-	TRBV28	TRBD1	TRBJ2-7	CASSHLVGTGSYEQYF	TGTGCCAGCAGTCACCTCGTCGGGACAGGGTCCTACGAGCAGTACTTC
once	TRBV7-8	-	TRBJ2-7	CASSLSTGPSYEQYF	TGTGCCAGCAGCTTATCGACAGGACCGTCCTACGAGCAGTACTTC
-	TRBV7-7	-	TRBJ1-1	CASSREFKTEAFF	TGTGCCAGCAGCCGAGAATTTAAGACTGAAGCTTTCTTT
-	TRBV13	-	TRBJ2-5	CASSLGTEQETQYF	TGTGCCAGCAGCTTAGGCACAGAACAAGAGACCCAGTACTTC
-	TRBV9	TRBD2	TRBJ2-7	CASSVAGGGYEQYF	TGTGCCAGCAGCGTAGCTGGCGGGGGCTACGAGCAGTACTTC
-	TRBV19	TRBD2	TRBJ2-3	CASSQAGGGTDTQYF	TGTGCCAGTAGTCAAGCGGGGGGCGGGACAGATACGCAGTATTTT
-	TRBV28	-	TRBJ1-1	CASSSTAEAFF	TGTGCCAGCAGTTCCACTGCAGAAGCTTTCTTT
-	TRBV5-1	-	TRBJ1-2	CASSQDRPPYGYTF	TGCGCCAGCAGCCAGGACAGACCCCCCTATGGCTACACCTTC
-	TRBV6-6	-	TRBJ2-7	CASSYNRLEQYF	TGTGCCAGCAGTTACAATCGACTAGAGCAGTACTTC
-	TRBV7-9	-	TRBJ1-1	CASRYTHDQAFF	TGTGCCAGCAGGTACACTCACGACCAAGCTTTCTTT
-	TRBV30	TRBD2	TRBJ2-7	CAWSVRIAGHTYEQYF	TGTGCCTGGAGTGTACGTATAGCGGGGCACACCTACGAGCAGTACTTC
-	TRBV27	-	TRBJ2-7	CASSFGHAYEQYF	TGTGCCAGCAGTTTTGGCCATGCTTACGAGCAGTACTTC
-	TRBV4-1	-	TRBJ2-1	CASSRTLGEEQFF	TGCGCCAGCAGCCGAACCTTGGGGGAGGAGCAGTTCTTC
-	TRBV14	-	TRBJ1-2	CASSQAAGGYGYTF	TGTGCCAGCAGCCAAGCAGCAGGAGGCTATGGCTACACCTTC
-	TRBV18	TRBD1	TRBJ2-7	CASSPHDRGGSEQYF	TGTGCCAGCTCACCACACGACAGGGGTGGCAGCGAGCAGTACTTC
-	TRBV7-8	-	TRBJ1-3	CASSLTLANTIYF	TGTGCCAGCAGCTTAACGCTAGCAAACACCATATATTTT
-	TRBV25-1	-	TRBJ2-3	CASSEYEGDTQYF	TGTGCCAGCAGTGAATATGAGGGAGATACGCAGTATTTT
few	TRBV6-5	-	TRBJ1-2	CASSYSETPNYGYTF	TGTGCCAGCAGTTACTCGGAGACACCTAACTATGGCTACACCTTC
-	TRBV18	TRBD2	TRBJ2-3	CASSPWTSGGLDTQYF	TGTGCCAGCTCACCCTGGACTAGCGGGGGCCTAGATACGCAGTATTTT
-	TRBV7-2	TRBD1	TRBJ1-4	CASSSGRGRDEKLFF	TGTGCCAGCAGCTCCGGCAGGGGGAGGGATGAAAAACTGTTTTTT